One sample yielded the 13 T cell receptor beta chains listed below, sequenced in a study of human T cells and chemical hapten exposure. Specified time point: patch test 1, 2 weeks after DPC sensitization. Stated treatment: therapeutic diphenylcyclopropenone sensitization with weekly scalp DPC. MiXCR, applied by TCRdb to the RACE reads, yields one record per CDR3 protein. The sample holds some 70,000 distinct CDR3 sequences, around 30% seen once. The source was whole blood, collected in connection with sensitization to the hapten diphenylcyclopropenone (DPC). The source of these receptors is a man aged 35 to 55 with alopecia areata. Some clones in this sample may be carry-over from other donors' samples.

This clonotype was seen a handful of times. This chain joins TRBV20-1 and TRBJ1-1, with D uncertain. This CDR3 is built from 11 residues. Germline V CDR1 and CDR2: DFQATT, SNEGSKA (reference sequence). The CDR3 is CSSLVNTEAFF. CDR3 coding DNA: TGCAGCTCACTGGTGAACACTGAAGCTTTCTTT.

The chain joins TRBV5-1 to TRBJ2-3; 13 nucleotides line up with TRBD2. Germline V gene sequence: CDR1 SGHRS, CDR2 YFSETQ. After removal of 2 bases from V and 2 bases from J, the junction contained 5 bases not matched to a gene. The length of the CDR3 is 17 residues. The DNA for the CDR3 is TGCGCCAGCAGCTTAGCGGGGACTAGCGGGACCACAGATACGCAGTATTTT. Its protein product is CASSLAGTSGTTDTQYF.

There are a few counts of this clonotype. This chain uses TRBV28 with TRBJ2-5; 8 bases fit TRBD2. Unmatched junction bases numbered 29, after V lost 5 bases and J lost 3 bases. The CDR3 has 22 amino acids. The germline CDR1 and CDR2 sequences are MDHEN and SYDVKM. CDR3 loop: CASSPYRGAGDTLGARKETQYF. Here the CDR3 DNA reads TGTGCCAGCAGTCCATACCGAGGAGCGGGAGATACTCTGGGTGCGCGGAAAGAGACCCAGTACTTC.

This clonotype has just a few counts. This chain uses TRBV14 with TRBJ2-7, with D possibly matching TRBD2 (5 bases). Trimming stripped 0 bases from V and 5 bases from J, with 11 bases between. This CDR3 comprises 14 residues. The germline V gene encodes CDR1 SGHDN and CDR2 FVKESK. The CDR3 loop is CASSQDLLVHEQYF. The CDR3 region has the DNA TGTGCCAGCAGCCAAGATCTACTAGTCCACGAGCAGTACTTC. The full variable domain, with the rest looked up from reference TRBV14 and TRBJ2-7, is EAGVTQFPSHSVIEKGQTVTLRCDPISGHDNLYWYRRVMGKEIKFLLHFVKESKQDESGMPNNRFLAERTGGTYSTLKVQPAELEDSGVYFCASSQDLLVHEQYFGPGTRLTVT.

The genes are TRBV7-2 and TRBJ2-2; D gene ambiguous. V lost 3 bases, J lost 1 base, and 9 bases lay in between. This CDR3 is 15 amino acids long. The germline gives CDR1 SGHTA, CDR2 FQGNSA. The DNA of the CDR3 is TGTGCCAGCAGCTTGTATGACGGGAACACCGGGGAGCTGTTTTTT. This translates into CASSLYDGNTGELFF.

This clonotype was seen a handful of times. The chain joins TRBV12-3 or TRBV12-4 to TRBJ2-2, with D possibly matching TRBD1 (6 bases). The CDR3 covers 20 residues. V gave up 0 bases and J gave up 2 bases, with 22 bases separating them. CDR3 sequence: CASSLALRGLLAINTGELFF. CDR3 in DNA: TGTGCCAGCAGTTTAGCGCTTAGGGGGTTATTGGCGATTAACACCGGGGAGCTGTTTTTT.

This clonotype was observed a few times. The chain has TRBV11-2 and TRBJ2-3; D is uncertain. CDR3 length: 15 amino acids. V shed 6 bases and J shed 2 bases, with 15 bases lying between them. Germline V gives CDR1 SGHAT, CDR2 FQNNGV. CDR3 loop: CASSIGYEFTDTQYF. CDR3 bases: TGTGCCAGCAGTATAGGCTACGAGTTCACAGATACGCAGTATTTT.

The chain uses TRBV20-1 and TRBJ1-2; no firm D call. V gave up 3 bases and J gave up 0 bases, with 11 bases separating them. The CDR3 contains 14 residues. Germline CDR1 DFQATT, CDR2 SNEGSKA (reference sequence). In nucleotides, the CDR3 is TGCAGTGCTAGGCCCGGACGAGCTAACTATGGCTACACCTTC. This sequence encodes CSARPGRANYGYTF.

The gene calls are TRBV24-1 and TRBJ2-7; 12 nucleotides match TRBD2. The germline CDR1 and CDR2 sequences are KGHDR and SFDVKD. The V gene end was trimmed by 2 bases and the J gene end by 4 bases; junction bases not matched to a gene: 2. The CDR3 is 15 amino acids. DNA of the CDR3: TGTGCCACCAGTGATTCTAGCGGGAGGGATTACGAGCAGTACTTC. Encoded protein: CATSDSSGRDYEQYF.

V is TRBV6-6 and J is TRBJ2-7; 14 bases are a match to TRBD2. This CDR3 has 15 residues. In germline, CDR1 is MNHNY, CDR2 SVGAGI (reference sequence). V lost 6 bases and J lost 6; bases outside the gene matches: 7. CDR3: CASRGLAGDFVEQYF. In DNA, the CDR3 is TGTGCCAGCAGGGGACTAGCGGGAGATTTTGTCGAGCAGTACTTC.

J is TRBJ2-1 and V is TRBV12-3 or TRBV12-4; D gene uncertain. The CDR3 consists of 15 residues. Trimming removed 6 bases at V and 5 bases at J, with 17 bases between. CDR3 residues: CASRASDPSHNEQFF. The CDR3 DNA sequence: TGTGCCAGCAGGGCCTCGGACCCCTCACACAATGAGCAGTTCTTC.

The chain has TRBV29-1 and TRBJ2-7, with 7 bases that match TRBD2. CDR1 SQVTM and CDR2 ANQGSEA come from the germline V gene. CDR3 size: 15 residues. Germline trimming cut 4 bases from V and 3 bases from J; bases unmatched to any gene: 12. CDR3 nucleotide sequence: TGCAGCGTTGGGGGGGGGGACCTACCCATCTACGAGCAGTACTTC. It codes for CSVGGGDLPIYEQYF.

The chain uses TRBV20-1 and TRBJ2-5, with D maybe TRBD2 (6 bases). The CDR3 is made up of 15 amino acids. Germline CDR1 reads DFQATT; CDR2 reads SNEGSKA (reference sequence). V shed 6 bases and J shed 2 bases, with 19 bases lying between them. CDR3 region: CSARKRGSAQETQYF. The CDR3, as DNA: TGCAGTGCCCGAAAACGGGGGAGCGCTCAAGAGACCCAGTACTTC.